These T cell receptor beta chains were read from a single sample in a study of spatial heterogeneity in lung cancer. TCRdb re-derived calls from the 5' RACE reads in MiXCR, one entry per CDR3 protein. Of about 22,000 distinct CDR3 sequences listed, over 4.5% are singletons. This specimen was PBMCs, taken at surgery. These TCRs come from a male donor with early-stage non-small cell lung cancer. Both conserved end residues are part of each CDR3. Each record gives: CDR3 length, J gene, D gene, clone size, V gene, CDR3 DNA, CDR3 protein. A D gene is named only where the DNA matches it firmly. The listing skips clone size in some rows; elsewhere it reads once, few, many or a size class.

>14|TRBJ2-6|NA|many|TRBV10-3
TGTGCCATCAGTGACTCCTCTGGGGCCAACGTCCTGACTTTC
CAISDSSGANVLTF
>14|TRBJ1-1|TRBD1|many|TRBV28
TGTGCCAGCGCCCCAGGGGGTACTGACACTGAAGCTTTCTTT
CASAPGGTDTEAFF
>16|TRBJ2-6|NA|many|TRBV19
TGTGCCAGTTGCACTTTGGGTGGATCTGGGGCCAACGTCCTGACTTTC
CASCTLGGSGANVLTF
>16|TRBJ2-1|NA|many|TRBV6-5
TGTGCCAGCAGCCTACCCCATCCCCGGGGGGCCAATGAGCAGTTCTTC
CASSLPHPRGANEQFF
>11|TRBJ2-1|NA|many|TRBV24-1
TGTGCCACCAGTGATGCCCAGGAGCAGTTCTTC
CATSDAQEQFF
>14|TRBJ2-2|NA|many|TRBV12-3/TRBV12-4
TGTGCCAGCAGTTCCCACCAGGGATCCGGGGAGCTGTTTTTT
CASSSHQGSGELFF
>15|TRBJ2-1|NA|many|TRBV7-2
TGTGCCAGCAGCTTAGTTCGGTCCTCCTACAATGAGCAGTTCTTC
CASSLVRSSYNEQFF
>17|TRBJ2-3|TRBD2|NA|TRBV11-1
TGTGCCAGCAGCTTAGGCTTGGGACTAGCGGGATCAGATACGCAGTATTTT
CASSLGLGLAGSDTQYF
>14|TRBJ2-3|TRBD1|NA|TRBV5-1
TGCGCCAGCAGCCCGACAGGGCCCACAGATACGCAGTATTTT
CASSPTGPTDTQYF
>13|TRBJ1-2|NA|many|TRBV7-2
TGTGCCAGCAGCTCCGGTTGGATCTATGGCTACACCTTC
CASSSGWIYGYTF
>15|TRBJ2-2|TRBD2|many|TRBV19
TGTGCCAGTAGGTGGTCTAGCGGGAACACCGGGGAGCTGTTTTTT
CASRWSSGNTGELFF
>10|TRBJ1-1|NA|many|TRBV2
TGTGCCAGCAGGGGGCAGGAAGCTTTCTTT
CASRGQEAFF
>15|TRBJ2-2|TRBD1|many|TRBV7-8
TGTGCCAGCAGTTCCAGGGACAGGGCTACCGGGGAGCTGTTTTTT
CASSSRDRATGELFF
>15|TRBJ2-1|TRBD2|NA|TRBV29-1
TGCAGCGTAGTAGTAGGCGGGAGACCCACCAATGAGCAGTTCTTC
CSVVVGGRPTNEQFF
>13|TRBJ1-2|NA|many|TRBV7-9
TGTGCCAGCAGATTAGAGGGGTTCTATGGCTACACCTTC
CASRLEGFYGYTF
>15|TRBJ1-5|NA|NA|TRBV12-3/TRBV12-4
TGTGCCAGCAGTTTAGGGGACCTTCCTAATCAGCCCCAGCATTTT
CASSLGDLPNQPQHF
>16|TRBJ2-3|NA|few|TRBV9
TGTGCCAGCAGCGTAGGGGCGGGGTGGAGCACAGATACGCAGTATTTT
CASSVGAGWSTDTQYF
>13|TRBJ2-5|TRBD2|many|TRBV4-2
TGTGCCAGCGCCGGGAGGGGAAGGGAGACCCAGTACTTC
CASAGRGRETQYF
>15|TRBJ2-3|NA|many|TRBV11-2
TGTGCCAGCAGCCGTAACCTACCTAGCACAGATACGCAGTATTTT
CASSRNLPSTDTQYF
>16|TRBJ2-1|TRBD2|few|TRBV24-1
TGTGCCACCAGTGCTGAAGCGGGGGCCTCCTACAATGAGCAGTTCTTC
CATSAEAGASYNEQFF
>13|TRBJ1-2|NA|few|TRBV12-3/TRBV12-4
TGTGCCAGCAGTTTAGACAGAAGTTATGGCTACACCTTC
CASSLDRSYGYTF
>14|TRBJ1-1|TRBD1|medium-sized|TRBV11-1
TGTGCCAGCAGCTCTCGGACAGGGGGCACTGAAGCTTTCTTT
CASSSRTGGTEAFF
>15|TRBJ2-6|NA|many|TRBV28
TGTGCCAGCAGGGAACAGGGCTCTGGGGCCAACGTCCTGACTTTC
CASREQGSGANVLTF
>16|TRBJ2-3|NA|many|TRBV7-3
TGTGCCAGCAGCTTAGGGGCCCACCTAAACACAGATACGCAGTATTTT
CASSLGAHLNTDTQYF
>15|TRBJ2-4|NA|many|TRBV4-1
TGCGCCAGCAGCCCGACGTGGGGTCAGATAAACATTCAGTACTTC
CASSPTWGQINIQYF
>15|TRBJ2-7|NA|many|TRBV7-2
TGTGCCAGCAGTTATCGTTTAGGGCGGAACTACGAGCAGTACTTC
CASSYRLGRNYEQYF
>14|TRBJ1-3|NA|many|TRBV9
TGTGCCAGCAGCGTAGGAGGACGAGGAAACACCATATATTTT
CASSVGGRGNTIYF
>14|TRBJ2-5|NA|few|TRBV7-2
TGTGCCAGCAGCTTACAGCTAGTCCAAGAGACCCAGTACTTC
CASSLQLVQETQYF
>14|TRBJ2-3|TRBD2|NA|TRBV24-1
TGTGCCTCCGGGGGGGCCGGGCCCACAGATACGCAGTATTTT
CASGGAGPTDTQYF
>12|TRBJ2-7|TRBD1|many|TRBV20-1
TGCAGTGCTAGACGACAGGGGTACGAGCAGTACTTC
CSARRQGYEQYF
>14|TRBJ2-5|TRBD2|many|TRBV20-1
TGCAGTGCTAGACCCGGGGGGTACCAAGAGACCCAGTACTTC
CSARPGGYQETQYF
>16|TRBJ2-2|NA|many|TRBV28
TGTGCCAGCAGTTTATATGGGCAGGGTCCTACCGGGGAGCTGTTTTTT
CASSLYGQGPTGELFF
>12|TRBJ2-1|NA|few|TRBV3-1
TGTGCCAGCAGCCAACGCTTTAGTGAGCAGTTCTTC
CASSQRFSEQFF
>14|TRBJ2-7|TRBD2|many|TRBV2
TGTGCCAGCAGAACCACACCGGGGGGAGTTTATGAGTACTTC
CASRTTPGGVYEYF
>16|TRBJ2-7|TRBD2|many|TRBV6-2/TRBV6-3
TGTGCCAGCAGGCCTCTAGCGGGAGGGCCGAACCACGAGCAGTACTTC
CASRPLAGGPNHEQYF
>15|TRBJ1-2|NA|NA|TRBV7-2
TGTGCCAGCAGCTACGGGGGAGGGACTAACTATGGCTACACCTTC
CASSYGGGTNYGYTF
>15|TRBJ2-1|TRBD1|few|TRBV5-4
TGTGCCAGCAGCTTGGTAGGGACAGCATTAAATGAGCAGTTCTTC
CASSLVGTALNEQFF
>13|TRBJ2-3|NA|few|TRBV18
TGTGCCAGCTTGGACGCCAACACAGATACGCAGTATTTT
CASLDANTDTQYF
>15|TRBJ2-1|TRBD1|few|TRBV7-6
TGTGCCAGCAGCTTAGAGGGGGCGAGGGGAAATGAGCAGTTCTTC
CASSLEGARGNEQFF
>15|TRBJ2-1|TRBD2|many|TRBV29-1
TGCAGCGCCGGGGGGGGTAGCGGGAGTTACAATGAGCAGTTCTTC
CSAGGGSGSYNEQFF